Each of the 25 T cell receptor beta chains below was sequenced from the same sample in a study of T cell responses to AZD1222 COVID-19 vaccine. Profiling relied on immunoSEQ multiplex PCR, and the TCRdb table lists in-frame clones only, not all of them. The top ten clones hold roughly 4.3% of a sample with over 150,000 clones, 92% of them seen once. Sample: peripheral blood, taken on day 0 of MenACWY control vaccination. The receptors derive from an adult in good health.

The chain combines TRBV12-3 or TRBV12-4 with TRBJ2-7; 9 bases are shared with TRBD1. This CDR3 spans 11 amino acids. Trimming at V came to 1 base and at J to 11 bases, leaving 0 bases not matched to a gene. The CDR3 DNA sequence: TGTGCCAGCAGTTTAGGACAGGGGGAGTACTTC. Amino acid sequence: CASSLGQGEYF.

The V and J genes are TRBV3-1 (or the pseudogene TRBV3-2) and TRBJ2-4; the D gene is possibly TRBD1 (6 bases). The CDR3 has 16 residues. The V end lost 1 base, the J end lost 0 bases, and 10 bases lay between the germline ends. Germline CDR1 and CDR2: LGHDT and YNNKEL (reference sequence). In DNA, the CDR3 is TGTGCCAGCAGCCAAGCTGGGACATTAGCCAAAAACATTCAGTACTTC. Residues: CASSQAGTLAKNIQYF.

This clone was observed a single time. The rearrangement uses TRBV10-3 and TRBJ1-1; no clear D. The germline gives CDR1 ENHRY, CDR2 SYGVKD. The CDR3 has 10 residues. The V gene lost 11 bases and the J gene lost 7 bases, with 11 bases spanning the gap. DNA for the CDR3: TGTGCCCCAAGGAGCATTGAAGCTTTCTTT. As protein: CAPRSIEAFF.

The chain links TRBV3-1 (or the pseudogene TRBV3-2) to TRBJ2-5; 9 bases line up with TRBD2. Germline CDR1 and CDR2: LGHDT and YNNKEL (reference sequence). J lost 3 bases, V lost 4 bases, and 6 bases had no gene match. The CDR3 extends over 15 amino acids. The CDR3 sequence is CASSPGTSLEETQYF. CDR3 nucleotide sequence: TGTGCCAGCAGCCCCGGGACTAGCTTGGAAGAGACCCAGTACTTC.

The chain has TRBV7-2 and TRBJ2-1, with 9 bases that match TRBD2. The germline CDR1 and CDR2 sequences are SGHTA and FQGNSA. This CDR3 has 19 amino acids. The junction had 18 bases not matched to a gene; V was cut back by 2 bases and J by 7 bases. CDR3 nucleotide sequence: TGTGCCAGCAGCTTATTAAGTATAGTGGGCGGGAGGGCCGTGAATGAGCAGTTCTTC. The encoded protein is CASSLLSIVGGRAVNEQFF.

This rearrangement joins TRBV2 to TRBJ2-2; the D gene is possibly TRBD2 (5 bases). CDR1 is SNHLY and CDR2 is FYNNEI in the germline V gene. This CDR3 spans 16 amino acids. V lost 7 bases, J lost 1 base, and 16 bases lay in between. CDR3 bases: TGTGCCAGCACCGAACCCGGACTGATGAACACCGGGGAGCTGTTTTTT. This encodes CASTEPGLMNTGELFF.

This clone occurred once. This chain links TRBV29-1 with TRBJ1-2; possible D gene TRBD1, 5 bases. The germline V gene encodes CDR1 SQVTM and CDR2 ANQGSEA. V was trimmed by 6 bases and J by 4 bases, leaving 15 bases between them. The CDR3 is 13 residues long. The DNA for the CDR3 is TGCAGCGTCCAACAGGAGATTACCTATGGCTACACCTTC. Its protein product is CSVQQEITYGYTF.

V is TRBV29-1 and J is TRBJ2-3, with D uncertain. The V gene's germline CDR1 is SQVTM and CDR2 ANQGSEA. V was pared by 3 bases and J by 1 base, with 2 bases between. The CDR3 covers 11 residues. DNA of the CDR3: TGCAGCGTTGATGGCACAGATACGCAGTATTTT. It yields the protein CSVDGTDTQYF.

The gene calls are TRBV5-1 and TRBJ2-7; TRBD1 is a possible D gene (5 bases). Germline CDR1 SGHRS, CDR2 YFSETQ. The V end was cut by 0 bases, the J end by 3 bases, with 13 bases between. This CDR3 has 15 amino acids. CDR3 nucleotide sequence: TGCGCCAGCAGCTTGGGATCCAGGGCAGGCTACGAGCAGTACTTC. Protein product: CASSLGSRAGYEQYF.

This chain links TRBV19 with TRBJ2-1; 10 positions agree with TRBD2. This CDR3 has 16 residues. Germline V gene lookup returns CDR1 LNHDA and CDR2 SQIVND (reference sequence). The V segment lost 3 bases and the J segment 4 bases; nucleotides outside the gene matches: 6. CDR3 region: CASSIPAGGGYNEQFF. For the CDR3, the DNA is TGTGCCAGTAGTATCCCAGCGGGAGGGGGATACAATGAGCAGTTCTTC.

The genes are TRBV19 and TRBJ2-6; 10 positions agree with TRBD1. With V trimmed by 3 bases and J by 2 bases, 4 bases remained unmatched. This CDR3 is built from 17 residues. The germline gives CDR1 LNHDA, CDR2 SQIVND (reference sequence). This chain's CDR3 is CASSMGQGSTGANVLTF. For the CDR3, the DNA is TGTGCCAGTAGTATGGGACAGGGGTCTACTGGGGCCAACGTCCTGACTTTC.

This chain links TRBV5-1 with TRBJ2-1; 12 positions agree with TRBD2. CDR3 length equals 15 residues. Looked up from germline, CDR1 is SGHRS and CDR2 is YFSETQ. The trim removed 4 bases at V and 10 bases at J, leaving 9 bases unmatched. CDR3 nucleotide sequence: TGCGCCAGCAGCGGGACTAGCGGGTCGGTCGGGGAGCAGTTCTTC. Encoded protein: CASSGTSGSVGEQFF.

This clone turned up a few times. The chain links TRBV19 to TRBJ2-1, with a weak D call TRBD1 (6 bases). This CDR3 spans 14 amino acids. The germline CDR1 and CDR2 sequences are LNHDA and SQIVND (reference sequence). V lost 3 bases to trimming and J lost 9 bases, with 15 bases between them. The CDR3 sequence: CASSIAKQGVEQFF. In nucleotides, the CDR3 is TGTGCCAGTAGTATTGCAAAACAGGGAGTTGAGCAGTTCTTC.

The rearrangement links TRBV27 to TRBJ1-5, with TRBD1 matching 7 bases. Germline CDR1 and CDR2: MNHEY and SMNVEV (reference sequence). The CDR3 loop spans 16 amino acids. The trim removed 10 bases at V and 2 bases at J, leaving 14 bases unmatched. The CDR3 is CATKAQGVLGNQPQHF. In DNA, the CDR3 is TGTGCCACCAAGGCCCAGGGGGTTCTGGGCAATCAGCCCCAGCATTTT.

The chain carries TRBV11-3 and TRBJ2-2, with D possibly matching TRBD2 (5 bases). CDR1 and CDR2 (germline): SGHNT, YENEEA. The V end lost 0 bases, the J end lost 7 bases, and 12 bases lay between the germline ends. This CDR3 is 15 amino acids long. In nucleotides, the CDR3 is TGTGCCAGCAGCTTAGACGGGAATTTGAACGGGGAGCTGTTTTTT. Encoded protein: CASSLDGNLNGELFF.

V is TRBV3-1 (or the pseudogene TRBV3-2) and J is TRBJ1-5; the D is unclear. Germline CDR1 is LGHDT and CDR2 is YNNKEL (reference sequence). CDR3 size: 15 residues. Deletions cut 0 bases from V and 3 bases from J, with 9 bases between. The CDR3 nucleotides are TGTGCCAGCAGCCAAGATGGAGGTTCCAATCAGCCCCAGCATTTT. Translated: CASSQDGGSNQPQHF.

This sequence joins TRBV7-9 and TRBJ1-1; weak D call: TRBD1 (5 bases). V was pared by 11 bases and J by 7 bases, with 20 bases between. Germline CDR1 SEHNR, CDR2 FQNEAQ (reference sequence). This CDR3 has 13 residues. The CDR3 region is CAGAIGAPLEAFF. In nucleotides, the CDR3 is TGTGCCGGGGCCATAGGGGCCCCCCTTGAAGCTTTCTTT.

The CDR3 protein is CASRRQGRNTEAFF. The DNA for the CDR3 is TGCGCCAGCAGACGTCAGGGTAGGAACACTGAAGCTTTCTTT. This chain links TRBV5-1 with TRBJ1-1, with D possibly TRBD1 on 5 matching bases. This CDR3 has 14 amino acids. Trimming took off 5 bases at V and 1 base at J, with 12 bases between the two ends. The germline V gene encodes CDR1 SGHRS and CDR2 YFSETQ.

This chain connects TRBV12-3 or TRBV12-4 to TRBJ1-3, with no clear D. Trimming took off 4 bases at V and 0 bases at J, with 4 bases between the two ends. CDR3 length: 13 residues. The CDR3 DNA sequence: TGTGCCAGCAGTTATGCCTCTGGAAACACCATATATTTT. This translates into CASSYASGNTIYF.

The chain joins TRBV19 to TRBJ2-1; TRBD2 aligns across 8 bases. CDR3 size: 11 residues. Germline V gives CDR1 LNHDA, CDR2 SQIVND (reference sequence). The junction had 3 bases not matched to a gene; V was cut back by 5 bases and J by 12 bases. The CDR3 coding sequence is TGTGCCAGTAGTGGCGGACTAGCGCAGTTCTTC. It yields the protein CASSGGLAQFF.

This chain links TRBV30 with TRBJ2-7; 14 bases match TRBD2. Germline CDR1 is GTSNPN and CDR2 is SVGIG (reference sequence). V was pared by 3 bases and J by 3 bases, with 4 bases of the junction left unmatched. The CDR3 is made up of 15 amino acids. CDR3 nucleotides: TGTGCCTGGAGGGGACTAGCGGGAGCACGCTACGAGCAGTACTTC. It yields the protein CAWRGLAGARYEQYF.

The chain carries TRBV10-3 and TRBJ1-2, with a tentative D call TRBD1 (5 bases). The CDR3 extends over 13 amino acids. Trimming stripped 8 bases from V and 6 bases from J, with 16 bases between. Per germline, CDR1 ENHRY and CDR2 SYGVKD. CDR3: CAIAQHGADGYTF. The DNA of the CDR3 is TGTGCCATCGCCCAACACGGGGCGGATGGCTACACCTTC.

This chain connects TRBV6-4 to TRBJ1-1; D unclear. CDR1 is MRHNA, CDR2 SNTAGT, per germline. This CDR3 is built from 13 residues. V lost 8 bases to trimming and J lost 1 base, with 11 bases between them. The CDR3 here is CASRVDPNTEAFF. CDR3 sequence (DNA): TGTGCCAGCCGTGTAGATCCGAACACTGAAGCTTTCTTT.

The chain carries TRBV27 and TRBJ2-3; no firm D call. The CDR3 consists of 15 residues. Germline V CDR1 and CDR2: MNHEY, SMNVEV (reference sequence). V gave up 3 bases and J gave up 4 bases, with 14 bases separating them. For the CDR3, the DNA is TGTGCCAGCAGTTTTTACAGATCCGCCGCAGATACGCAGTATTTT. This translates into CASSFYRSAADTQYF.

This clone has just a few counts. This chain uses TRBV30 with TRBJ1-3, with TRBD1 matching 7 bases. Germline assignment: CDR1 GTSNPN and CDR2 SVGIG (reference sequence). V lost 4 bases to trimming and J lost 3 bases; unmatched junction nucleotides: 9. This CDR3 region has 15 residues. The CDR3 DNA reads TGTGCCTGGACTTCCGGGACAGCCTTTGGAAACACCATATATTTT. It is translated as CAWTSGTAFGNTIYF.